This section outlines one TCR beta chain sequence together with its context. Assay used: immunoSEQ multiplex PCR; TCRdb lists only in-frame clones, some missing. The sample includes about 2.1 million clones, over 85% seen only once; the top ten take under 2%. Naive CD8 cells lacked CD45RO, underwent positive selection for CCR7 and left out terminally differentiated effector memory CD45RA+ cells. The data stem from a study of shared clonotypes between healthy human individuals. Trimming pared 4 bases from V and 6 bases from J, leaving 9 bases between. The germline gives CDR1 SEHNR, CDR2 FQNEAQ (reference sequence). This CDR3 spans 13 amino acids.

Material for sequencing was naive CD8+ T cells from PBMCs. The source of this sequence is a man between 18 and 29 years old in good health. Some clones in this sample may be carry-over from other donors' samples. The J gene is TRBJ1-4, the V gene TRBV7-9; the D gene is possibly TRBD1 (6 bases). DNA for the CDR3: TGTGCCAGCAGCTACTGGACAGATGAAAAACTGTTTTTT. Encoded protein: CASSYWTDEKLFF.